The text below deals with one T cell receptor beta chain. What it binds is unknown. This sample was included in a study of CD8+ T cells in alopecia areata. Broader study findings: Scalp specimens additionally yield sequences from normal skin's resident alphabeta T cells.

Trimming pared 4 bases from V and 6 bases from J, leaving 18 bases between. The CDR3 has 15 residues. Germline CDR1 is SGHNT and CDR2 is YYREEE (reference sequence). RNA extraction was followed by reverse transcription into cDNA, which acted as the sequencing template. The table came from immunoSEQ multiplex PCR; TCRdb's copy has only in-frame clones and leaves some out. The profile shows approximately 99,000 clones, 55% to 75% of them singletons. The V call is TRBV5-4, the J call TRBJ2-3; weak D call: TRBD2 (7 bases). Sequencing was performed on CD8+ T cells sorted from blood. This clonotype was obtained from a human donor in good health. The CDR3, as DNA: TGTGCCAGCAGCCACTGGGCGGGGGCCCAGGATACGCAGTATTTT. The encoded protein is CASSHWAGAQDTQYF.